These 6 T cell receptor beta chains originate from one sample sequenced in a study of sequential checkpoint blockade in melanoma. Stated treatment: randomized to nivolumab then ipilimumab (arm A) or the reverse (arm B). Data came from immunoSEQ multiplex PCR; TCRdb stores just in-frame clones and leaves some out. The repertoire holds around 13,000 clones, with about 28% as singletons. Source: tumor tissue (inferred from file names), taken from a patient given nivolumab and ipilimumab in sequence. Source of these receptors: a human donor with melanoma.

CDR3 residues: CSAGTRQNNEQFF. CDR3 DNA sequence: TGCAGCGCCGGAACCCGACAGAACAATGAGCAGTTCTTC. V usage is TRBV29-1 and J usage is TRBJ2-1, with D tentatively TRBD1 (5 bases). Germline CDR1 reads SQVTM; CDR2 reads ANQGSEA. Trimming took off 7 bases at V and 5 bases at J, with 15 bases between the two ends. The CDR3 sequence is 13 residues long.

This clone was recorded many times. The rearrangement links TRBV9 to TRBJ2-2; 7 bases agree with TRBD1. The J segment lost 7 bases and the V segment lost 4 bases, leaving 10 bases of the junction unmatched. From germline, CDR1 is SGDLS and CDR2 YYNGEE. The CDR3 runs 15 residues. The CDR3 loop reads CASSLMRQGGGELFF. In DNA form, the CDR3 reads TGTGCCAGCAGCCTAATGCGACAGGGTGGCGGGGAGCTGTTTTTT.

The chain links TRBV18 to TRBJ1-2; D possibly corresponds to TRBD1 (5 bases). The V gene's germline CDR1 is KGHSH and CDR2 LQKENI. The V end lost 6 bases, the J end lost 12 bases, and 26 bases lay between the germline ends. The CDR3 consists of 15 residues. DNA for the CDR3: TGTGCCAGCTCTCCGACACAGGCTCCCCCATCTATCGACACCTTC. It specifies CASSPTQAPPSIDTF.

V usage is TRBV11-3 and J usage is TRBJ2-1, with 15 bases identical to TRBD2. Germline V gene lookup returns CDR1 SGHNT and CDR2 YENEEA. The CDR3 has 18 amino acids. Trimming at V came to 5 bases and at J to 5 bases, leaving 10 bases not matched to a gene. In DNA, the CDR3 is TGTGCCAGCAGCCGAACCCAGGGACTAGCGGGAGGCGACAATGAGCAGTTCTTC. The encoded protein is CASSRTQGLAGGDNEQFF.

The sample holds many counts of this clone. The chain carries TRBV9 and TRBJ2-1; no definite D call. Trimming removed 0 bases at V and 5 bases at J, with 12 bases between. The CDR3 is made up of 15 amino acids. In germline, CDR1 is SGDLS, CDR2 YYNGEE. As DNA, the CDR3 is TGTGCCAGCAGCGTAGACTACGGTCGGCACAATGAGCAGTTCTTC. Translating it yields CASSVDYGRHNEQFF.

This clone has only a few counts. The V and J genes are TRBV15 and TRBJ2-1; 15 nucleotides line up with TRBD2. The V gene end was trimmed by 3 bases and the J gene end by 7 bases; junction bases not matched to a gene: 4. The CDR3 totals 16 residues. CDR1 and CDR2 from the germline V gene are LNHNV and YYDKDF (reference sequence). CDR3 in DNA: TGTGCCACCAGCAGGGGACTAGCGGGAGGTCCTAATGAGCAGTTCTTC. It encodes CATSRGLAGGPNEQFF.